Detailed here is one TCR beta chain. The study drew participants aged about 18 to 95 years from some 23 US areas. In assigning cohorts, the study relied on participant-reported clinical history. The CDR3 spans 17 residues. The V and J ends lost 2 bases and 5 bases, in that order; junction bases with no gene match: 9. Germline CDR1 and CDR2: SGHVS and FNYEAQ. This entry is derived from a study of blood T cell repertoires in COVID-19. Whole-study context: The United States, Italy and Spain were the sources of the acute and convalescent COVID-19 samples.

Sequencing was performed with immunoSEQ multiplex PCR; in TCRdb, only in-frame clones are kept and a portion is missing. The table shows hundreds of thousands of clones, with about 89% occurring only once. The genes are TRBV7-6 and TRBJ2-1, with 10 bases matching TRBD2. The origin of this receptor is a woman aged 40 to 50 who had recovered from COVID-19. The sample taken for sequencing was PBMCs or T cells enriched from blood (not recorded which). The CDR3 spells CASSLLPSGGENNEQFF. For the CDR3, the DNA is TGTGCCAGCAGCTTACTTCCGAGCGGGGGGGAAAACAATGAGCAGTTCTTC.